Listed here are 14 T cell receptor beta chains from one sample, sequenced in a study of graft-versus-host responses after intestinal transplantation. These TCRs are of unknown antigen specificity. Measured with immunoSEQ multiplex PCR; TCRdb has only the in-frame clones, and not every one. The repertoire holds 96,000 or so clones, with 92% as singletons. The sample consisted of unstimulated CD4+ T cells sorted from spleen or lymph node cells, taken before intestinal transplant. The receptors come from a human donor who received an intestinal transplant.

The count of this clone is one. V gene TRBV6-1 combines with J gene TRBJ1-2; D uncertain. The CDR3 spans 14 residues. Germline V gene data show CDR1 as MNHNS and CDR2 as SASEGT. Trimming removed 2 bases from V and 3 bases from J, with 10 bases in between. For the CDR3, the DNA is TGTGCCAGCAGTGAACGGGAGGAAGACTATGGCTACACCTTC. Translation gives CASSEREEDYGYTF.

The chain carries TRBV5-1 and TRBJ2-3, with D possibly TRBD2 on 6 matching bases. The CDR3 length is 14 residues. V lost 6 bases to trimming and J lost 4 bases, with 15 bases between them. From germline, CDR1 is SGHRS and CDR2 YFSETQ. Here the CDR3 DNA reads TGCGCCAGCACCAAGACTAGGAAGCCAGATACGCAGTATTTT. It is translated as CASTKTRKPDTQYF.

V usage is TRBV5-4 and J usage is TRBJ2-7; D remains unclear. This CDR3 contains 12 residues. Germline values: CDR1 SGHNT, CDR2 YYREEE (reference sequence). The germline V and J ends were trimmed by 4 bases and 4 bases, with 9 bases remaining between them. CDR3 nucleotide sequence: TGTGCCAGCAGCCTGGGCAGGTACGAGCAGTACTTC. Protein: CASSLGRYEQYF. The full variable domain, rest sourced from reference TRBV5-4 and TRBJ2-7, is ETGVTQSPTHLIKTRGQQVTLRCSSQSGHNTVSWYQQALGQGPQFIFQYYREEENGRGNFPPRFSGLQFPNYSSELNVNALELDDSALYLCASSLGRYEQYFGPGTRLTVT.

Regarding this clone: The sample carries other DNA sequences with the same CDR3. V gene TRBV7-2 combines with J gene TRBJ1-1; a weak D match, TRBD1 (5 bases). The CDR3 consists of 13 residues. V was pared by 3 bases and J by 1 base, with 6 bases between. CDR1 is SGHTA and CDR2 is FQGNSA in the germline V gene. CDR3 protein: CASSFRGNTEAFF. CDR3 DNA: TGTGCCAGCAGCTTTAGGGGGAACACTGAAGCTTTCTTT.

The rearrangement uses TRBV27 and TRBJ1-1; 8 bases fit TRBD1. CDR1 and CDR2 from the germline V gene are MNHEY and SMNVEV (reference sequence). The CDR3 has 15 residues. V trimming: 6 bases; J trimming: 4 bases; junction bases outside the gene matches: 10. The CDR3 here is CASSPLDREGTEAFF. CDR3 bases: TGTGCCAGCAGCCCGCTGGACAGGGAGGGCACTGAAGCTTTCTTT.

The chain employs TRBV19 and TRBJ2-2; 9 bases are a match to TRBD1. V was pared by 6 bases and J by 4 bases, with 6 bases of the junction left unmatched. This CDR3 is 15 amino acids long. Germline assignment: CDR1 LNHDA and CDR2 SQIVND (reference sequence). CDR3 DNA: TGTGCCAGTAGGAAGGACAGGGGATTCACCGGGGAGCTGTTTTTT. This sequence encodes CASRKDRGFTGELFF.

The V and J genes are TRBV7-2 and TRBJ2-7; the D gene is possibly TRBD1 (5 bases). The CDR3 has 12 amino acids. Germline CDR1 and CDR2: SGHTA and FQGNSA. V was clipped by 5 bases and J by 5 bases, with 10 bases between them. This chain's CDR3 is CASSPQGNEQYF. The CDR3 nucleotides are TGTGCCAGCAGCCCCCAGGGCAACGAGCAGTACTTC.

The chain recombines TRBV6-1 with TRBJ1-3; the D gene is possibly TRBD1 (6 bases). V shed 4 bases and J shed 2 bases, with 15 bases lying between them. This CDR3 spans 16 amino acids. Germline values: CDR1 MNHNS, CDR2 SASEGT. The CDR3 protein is CASSGSLQGTGNTIYF. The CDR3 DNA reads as TGTGCCAGCAGTGGAAGTTTACAGGGTACTGGAAACACCATATATTTT.

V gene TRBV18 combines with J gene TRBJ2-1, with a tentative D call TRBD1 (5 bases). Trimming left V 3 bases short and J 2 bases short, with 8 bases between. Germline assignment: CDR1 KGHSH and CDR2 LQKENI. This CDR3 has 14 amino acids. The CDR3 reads CASSPTVTYNEQFF. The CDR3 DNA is TGTGCCAGCTCACCGACAGTTACCTACAATGAGCAGTTCTTC.

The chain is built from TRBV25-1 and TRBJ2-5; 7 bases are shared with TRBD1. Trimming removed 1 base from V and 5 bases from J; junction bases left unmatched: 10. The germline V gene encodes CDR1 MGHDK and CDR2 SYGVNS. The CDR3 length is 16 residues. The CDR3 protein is CASSELATGWEETQYF. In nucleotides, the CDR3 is TGTGCCAGCAGTGAATTAGCGACAGGGTGGGAGGAGACCCAGTACTTC.

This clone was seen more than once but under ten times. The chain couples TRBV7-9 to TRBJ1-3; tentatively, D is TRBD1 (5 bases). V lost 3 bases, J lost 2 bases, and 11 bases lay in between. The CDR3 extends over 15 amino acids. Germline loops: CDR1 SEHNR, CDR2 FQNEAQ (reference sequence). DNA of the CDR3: TGTGCCAGCAGCTTTGGGGAAGGGGCTGGAAACACCATATATTTT. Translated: CASSFGEGAGNTIYF.

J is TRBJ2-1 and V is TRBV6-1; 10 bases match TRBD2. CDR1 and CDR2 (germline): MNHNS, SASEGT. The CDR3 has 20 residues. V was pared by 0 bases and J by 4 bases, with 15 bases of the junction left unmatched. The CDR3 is CASSEALRAFSGGRYNEQFF. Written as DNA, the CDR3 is TGTGCCAGCAGTGAAGCGCTTCGTGCCTTTAGCGGGGGGAGATACAATGAGCAGTTCTTC.

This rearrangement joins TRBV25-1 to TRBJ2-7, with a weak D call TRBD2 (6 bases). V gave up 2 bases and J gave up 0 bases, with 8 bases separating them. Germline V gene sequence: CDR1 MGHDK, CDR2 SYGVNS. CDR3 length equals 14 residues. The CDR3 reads CASSELASSYEQYF. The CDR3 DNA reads TGTGCCAGCAGTGAACTAGCGAGCTCCTACGAGCAGTACTTC.

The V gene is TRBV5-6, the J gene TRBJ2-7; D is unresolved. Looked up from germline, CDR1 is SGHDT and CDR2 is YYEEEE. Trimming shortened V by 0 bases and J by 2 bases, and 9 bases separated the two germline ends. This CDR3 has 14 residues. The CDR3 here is CASSLARNPYEQYF. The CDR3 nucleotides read TGTGCCAGCAGCTTGGCCAGGAACCCCTACGAGCAGTACTTC.